Described below is a single T cell receptor beta chain sequence and its context. The data were obtained in a study of T cell responses to AZD1222 COVID-19 vaccine. V lost 0 bases, J lost 7 bases, and 18 bases lay in between. CDR3 length: 16 residues. Germline lookup yields CDR1 MDHEN and CDR2 SYDVKM. Clones were read by immunoSEQ multiplex PCR, and TCRdb kept only the in-frame ones, dropping some. The data contain approximately 88,000 clones, about 91% of them singletons. The sample in question was peripheral blood, obtained on day 0 of AZD1222 vaccination. The J gene is TRBJ1-2, the V gene TRBV28; a possible D gene is TRBD1 (5 bases). The receptor was derived from an adult in good health. This chain's CDR3 is CASSLWGHPGGLGYTF. The CDR3 region has the DNA TGTGCCAGCAGTTTATGGGGCCACCCCGGGGGACTTGGCTACACCTTC.